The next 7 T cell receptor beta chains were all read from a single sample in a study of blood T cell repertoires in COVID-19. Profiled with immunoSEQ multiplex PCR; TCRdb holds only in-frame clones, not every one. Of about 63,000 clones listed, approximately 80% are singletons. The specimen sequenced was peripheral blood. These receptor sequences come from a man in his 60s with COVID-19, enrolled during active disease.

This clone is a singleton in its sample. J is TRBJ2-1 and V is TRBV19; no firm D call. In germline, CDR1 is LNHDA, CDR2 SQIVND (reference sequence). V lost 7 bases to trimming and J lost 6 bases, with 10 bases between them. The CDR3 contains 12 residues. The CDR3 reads CASMKESNEQFF. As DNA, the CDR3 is TGTGCCAGTATGAAGGAGTCCAATGAGCAGTTCTTC.

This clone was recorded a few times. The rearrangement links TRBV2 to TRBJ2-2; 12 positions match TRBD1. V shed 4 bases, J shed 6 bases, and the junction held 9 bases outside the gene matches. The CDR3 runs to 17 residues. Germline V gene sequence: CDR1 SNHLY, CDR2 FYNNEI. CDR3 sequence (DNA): TGTGCCAGCAGTGTGAAGGGACAGGGGGCCCGTCCCGGGGAGCTGTTTTTT. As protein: CASSVKGQGARPGELFF.

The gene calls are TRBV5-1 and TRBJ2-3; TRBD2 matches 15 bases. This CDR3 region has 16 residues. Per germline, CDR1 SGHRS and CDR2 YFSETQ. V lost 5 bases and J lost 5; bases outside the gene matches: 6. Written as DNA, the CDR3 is TGCGCCAGCAGTTGGACTAGCGGGAGGGGTGGAGATACGCAGTATTTT. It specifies CASSWTSGRGGDTQYF.

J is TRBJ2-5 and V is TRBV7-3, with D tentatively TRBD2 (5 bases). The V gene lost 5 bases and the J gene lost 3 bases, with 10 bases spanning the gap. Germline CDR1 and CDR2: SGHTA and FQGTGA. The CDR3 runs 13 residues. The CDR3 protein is CASSPGLKETQYF. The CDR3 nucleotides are TGTGCCAGCAGCCCTGGACTTAAAGAGACCCAGTACTTC.

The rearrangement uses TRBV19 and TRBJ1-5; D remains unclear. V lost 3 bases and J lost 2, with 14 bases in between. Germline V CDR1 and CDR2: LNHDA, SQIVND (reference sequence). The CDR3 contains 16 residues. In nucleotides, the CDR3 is TGTGCCAGTAGTATTGGTCGGGTGATGGGCAATCAGCCCCAGCATTTT. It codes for CASSIGRVMGNQPQHF.

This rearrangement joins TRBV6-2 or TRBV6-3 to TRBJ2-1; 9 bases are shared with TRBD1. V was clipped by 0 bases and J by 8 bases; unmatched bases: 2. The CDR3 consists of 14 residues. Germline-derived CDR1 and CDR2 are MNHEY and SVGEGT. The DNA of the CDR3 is TGTGCCAGCAGTTACTCGACAGGGGGATATGAGCAGTTCTTC. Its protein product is CASSYSTGGYEQFF.

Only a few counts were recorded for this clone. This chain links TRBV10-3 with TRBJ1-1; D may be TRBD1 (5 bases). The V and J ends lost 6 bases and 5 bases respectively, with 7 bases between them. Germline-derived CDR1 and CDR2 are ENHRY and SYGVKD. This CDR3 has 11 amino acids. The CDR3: CAIRKGTEAFF. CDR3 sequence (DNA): TGTGCCATCAGAAAGGGGACTGAAGCTTTCTTT.